These 5 T cell receptor beta chains were all obtained from the same sample, sequenced in a study of cytomegalovirus exposure and HLA in healthy donors (dated by TCRdb to the late 2010s). Library method: the immunoSEQ multiplex PCR assay. For the multiplex PCR, a mixture combining 60 forward primers for TCR Vbeta segments and 13 reverse primers for TCR Jbeta segments was used. TCRdb obtained this table from immuneACCESS and retained in-frame rearrangements with V and J assigned. These tables miss some clones; where compared with another copy, unresolved V genes account for less than half of the shortfall, and the remainder is unexplained. The sample has some 170,000 clones on record, roughly 80% of them singletons. The leading ten clones occupy 6% to 9% of the sample. Sample: PBMCs. Receptors originate from a woman aged 30 to 39 in good health and CMV-seropositive.

About this clone: Other DNA sequences in this specimen translate into the identical CDR3. This rearrangement joins TRBV6-6 to TRBJ1-2; 7 positions match TRBD1. The CDR3 length is 12 residues. Germline trimming cut 5 bases from V and 8 bases from J; bases unmatched to any gene: 5. Germline-derived CDR1 and CDR2 are MNHNY and SVGAGI (reference sequence). The CDR3 DNA is TGTGCCAGCAGTCCGACAGGGAGAGGCTACACCTTC. Protein sequence: CASSPTGRGYTF.

This clone was counted a single time. The V call is TRBV7-2, the J call TRBJ1-1; D ambiguous. The V and J ends lost 1 base and 7 bases respectively, with 10 bases between them. The CDR3 is made up of 13 amino acids. Germline values: CDR1 SGHTA, CDR2 FQGNSA. CDR3 amino acids: CASSLDAGGEAFF. CDR3 in DNA: TGTGCCAGCAGCTTAGACGCCGGAGGTGAAGCTTTCTTT.

The rearrangement uses TRBV6-5 and TRBJ1-6, with D perhaps matching TRBD1 (6 bases). In germline, CDR1 is MNHEY, CDR2 SVGAGI. V was clipped by 5 bases and J by 7 bases, with 9 bases between them. The CDR3 runs 13 residues. CDR3 loop: CASSRTVNSPLHF. The CDR3 DNA reads as TGTGCCAGCAGTCGGACAGTAAATTCACCCCTCCACTTT.

The chain employs TRBV9 and TRBJ1-2; unclear D gene. Germline CDR1 reads SGDLS; CDR2 reads YYNGEE. The CDR3 has 16 amino acids. Trimming left V 0 bases short and J 1 base short, with 13 bases between. The CDR3: CASSVEAGRFNYGYTF. For the CDR3, the DNA is TGTGCCAGCAGCGTAGAAGCAGGCCGATTTAACTATGGCTACACCTTC.

This clone was recorded once. This sequence joins TRBV7-8 and TRBJ1-3; tentatively, D is TRBD1 (6 bases). CDR3 length equals 20 residues. Deletions cut 5 bases from V and 2 bases from J, with 28 bases between. CDR1 is SGHVS and CDR2 is FQNEAQ in the germline V gene. CDR3 in DNA: TGTGCCAGCAGCCCGCTGGGGAGGTGGGGGGGCGATAAGGCTGGAAACACCATATATTTT. Translation gives CASSPLGRWGGDKAGNTIYF.